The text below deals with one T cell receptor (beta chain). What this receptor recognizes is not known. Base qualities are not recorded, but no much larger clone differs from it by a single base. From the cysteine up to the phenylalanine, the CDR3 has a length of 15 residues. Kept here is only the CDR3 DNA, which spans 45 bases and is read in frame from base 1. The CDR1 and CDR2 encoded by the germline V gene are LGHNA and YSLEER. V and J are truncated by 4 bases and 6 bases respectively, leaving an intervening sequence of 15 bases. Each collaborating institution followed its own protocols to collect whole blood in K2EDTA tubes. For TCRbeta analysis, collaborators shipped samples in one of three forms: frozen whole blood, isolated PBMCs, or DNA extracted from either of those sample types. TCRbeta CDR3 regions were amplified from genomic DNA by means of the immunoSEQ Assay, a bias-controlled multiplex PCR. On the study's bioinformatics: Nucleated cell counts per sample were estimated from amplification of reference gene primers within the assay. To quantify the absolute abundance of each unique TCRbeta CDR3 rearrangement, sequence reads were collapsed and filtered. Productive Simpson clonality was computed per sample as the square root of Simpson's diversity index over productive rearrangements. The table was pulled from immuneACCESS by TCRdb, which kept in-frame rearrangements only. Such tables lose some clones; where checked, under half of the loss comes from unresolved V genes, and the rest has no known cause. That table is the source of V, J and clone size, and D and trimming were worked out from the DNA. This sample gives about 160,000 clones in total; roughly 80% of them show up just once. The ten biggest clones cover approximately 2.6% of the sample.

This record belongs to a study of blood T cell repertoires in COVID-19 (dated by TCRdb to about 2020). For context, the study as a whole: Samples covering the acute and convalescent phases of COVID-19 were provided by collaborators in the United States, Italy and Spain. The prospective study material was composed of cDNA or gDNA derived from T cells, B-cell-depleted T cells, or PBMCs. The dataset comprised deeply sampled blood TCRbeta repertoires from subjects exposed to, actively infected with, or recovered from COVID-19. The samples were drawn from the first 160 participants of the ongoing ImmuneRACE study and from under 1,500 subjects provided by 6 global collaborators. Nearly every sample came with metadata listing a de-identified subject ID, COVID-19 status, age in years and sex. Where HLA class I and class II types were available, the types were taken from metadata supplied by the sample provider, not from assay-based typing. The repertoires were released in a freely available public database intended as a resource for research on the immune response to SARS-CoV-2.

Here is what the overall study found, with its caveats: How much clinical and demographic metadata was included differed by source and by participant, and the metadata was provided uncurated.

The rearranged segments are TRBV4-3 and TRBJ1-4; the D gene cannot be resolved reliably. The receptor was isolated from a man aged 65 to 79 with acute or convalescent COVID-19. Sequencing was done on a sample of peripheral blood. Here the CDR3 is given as CASSPGRRTHEKLFF. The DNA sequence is TGCGCCAGCAGCCCCGGACGGAGGACCCATGAAAAACTGTTTTTT.